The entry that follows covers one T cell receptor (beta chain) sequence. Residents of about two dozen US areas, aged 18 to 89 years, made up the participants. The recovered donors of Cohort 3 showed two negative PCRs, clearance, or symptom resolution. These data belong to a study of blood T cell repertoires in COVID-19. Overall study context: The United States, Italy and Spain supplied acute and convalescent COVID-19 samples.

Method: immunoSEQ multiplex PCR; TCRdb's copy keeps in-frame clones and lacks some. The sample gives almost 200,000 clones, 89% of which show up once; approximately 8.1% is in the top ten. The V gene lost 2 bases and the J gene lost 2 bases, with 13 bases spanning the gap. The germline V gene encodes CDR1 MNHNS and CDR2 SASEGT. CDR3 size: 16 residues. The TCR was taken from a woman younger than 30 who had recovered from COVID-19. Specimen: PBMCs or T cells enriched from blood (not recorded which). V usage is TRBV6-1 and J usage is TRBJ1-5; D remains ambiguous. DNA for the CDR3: TGTGCCAGCAGTGAAATGGAGGGAGAGGGCAATCAGCCCCAGCATTTT. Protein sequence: CASSEMEGEGNQPQHF.